This T cell receptor beta chain was sequenced in a study of metastatic and nonmetastatic thyroid tumors (dated by TCRdb to the early 2020s). Regarding the study in general: For patients with malignant and with benign thyroid disease, the researchers compared repertoires between peripheral blood samples and tumor or nodule tissue samples. The full study reports these points: In both blood and tumor samples, malignant tumors were reported to have significantly higher TCR beta diversity than benign nodules.

Library construction relied on PCR. TCRdb lists the instrument as Illumina HiSeq 4000. High-throughput sequencing was used to profile the TCR beta-chain CDR3 region of each patient. For the original study's pipeline: The researchers built a classifier to tell apart papillary thyroid cancer patients with distant metastasis, based on CDR3 differences among clinicopathological groups. The Shannon index was used to assess repertoire diversity, and the Morisita-Horn index was used to assess tumor-blood repertoire similarity. The public reads were reanalyzed by TCRdb: fastp trimming at Q25, MiXCR alignment, in-frame beta chains only. None of the V and J calls come from the authors' own analysis; TCRdb made them. The sample table lists approximately 50,000 clones, 20% to 25% of them with a count of one. 3.5% to 5% of the sample lies in the top ten. The CDR3 contains 15 residues, cysteine and phenylalanine counted. Only the CDR3 DNA is retained, 45 bases long and in frame from the first base. Relative to germline, V is missing 8 bases and J is missing 3 bases, with 8 bases of the junction outside any gene match.

None of the patients had been given any treatment before thyroid surgery. Using T-cell receptor beta sequencing, the study looked back at clinical samples from patients collected from the early 2010s to the late 2010s. In its sample, this clone was seen many times. The antigen it recognizes is unknown. The sample holds no much larger clone one base away, and base qualities are not on file. The receptor was isolated from a female donor with papillary thyroid cancer or a benign thyroid nodule (not recorded which). Some clones in this sample may be carry-over from other donors' samples. The chain was built from TRBV12-3 or TRBV12-4 and TRBJ2-5; 11 bases in the junction line up with TRBD2. Sequencing was done on a sample of blood. The sequenced DNA is TGTGCCAGCCTAAACCGACTAGCGGGAAAAGAGACCCAGTACTTC. It translates to CASLNRLAGKETQYF.